This TCR beta chain was retrieved from a study of cytomegalovirus exposure and HLA in healthy donors. Study background: A previous analysis identified 117 million unique TCR beta sequences derived from 180 million or so T cells.

Each donor was nominally healthy when sampled (though unrecorded immune exposures were likely). The PCR ran on 60 Vbeta and 13 Jbeta primers. The table came from immunoSEQ multiplex PCR; TCRdb's copy has only in-frame clones and leaves some out. Counted here are around 200,000 clones, around 80% occurring once; the ten biggest clones make up 3.5% to 4.5%. CDR3 size: 14 residues. The germline V gene has CDR1 MNHEY and CDR2 SMNVEV (reference sequence). Trimming pared 3 bases from V and 2 bases from J, leaving 11 bases between. The sample holds one count of this clone. Antigen unknown. Points from the study as a whole: The study recorded over 150 TCR beta chains that were cytomegalovirus-associated. A later analysis reportedly identified an Asian-associated ancestry cluster as carrying fewer N-insertions than the 666-donor mean.

The J gene is TRBJ2-7, the V gene TRBV27; D gene unclear. Sample: PBMCs. The clonotype originates from a woman between 55 and 75 years old in good health and CMV-seropositive. As DNA, the CDR3 is TGTGCCAGCAGTTTTTATGTGAGCCCCTACGAGCAGTACTTC. Encoded protein: CASSFYVSPYEQYF.